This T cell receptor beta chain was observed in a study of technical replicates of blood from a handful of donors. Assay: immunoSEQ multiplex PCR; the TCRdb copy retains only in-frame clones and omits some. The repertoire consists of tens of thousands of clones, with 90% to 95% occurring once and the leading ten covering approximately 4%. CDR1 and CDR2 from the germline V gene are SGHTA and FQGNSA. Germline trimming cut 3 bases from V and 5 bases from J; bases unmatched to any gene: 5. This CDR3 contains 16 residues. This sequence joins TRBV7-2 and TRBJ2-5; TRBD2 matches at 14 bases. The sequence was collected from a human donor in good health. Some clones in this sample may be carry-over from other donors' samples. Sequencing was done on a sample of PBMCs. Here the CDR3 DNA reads TGTGCCAGCAGCTTTGGGACTAGCGGGAGAAGGGAGACCCAGTACTTC. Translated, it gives CASSFGTSGRRETQYF.